This entry lists 9 T cell receptor beta chains sequenced from one sample in a study of shared clonotypes between healthy human individuals (dated by TCRdb to the early 2020s). To prepare the library, the immunoSEQ multiplex PCR assay was applied. Sourced from immuneACCESS, this table was stored by TCRdb with only in-frame sequences that have V and J called. A share of the clones is absent; for the studies checked, an unresolved V gene accounts for under half, and the remainder has no known explanation. The sample has over 1.5 million clones on record, 95% to 99% of them singletons. Jointly, the top ten make up about 0.45% of the sample. Sequencing used naive CD4+ T cells sorted from blood. Interpreted using the paper, the cell subset or site label stands for: CD45RA+ positively selected. These receptors were collected from a man in his thirties or forties in good health.

This chain joins TRBV6-6 and TRBJ2-1; D remains ambiguous. Deletions cut 5 bases from V and 0 bases from J, with 11 bases between. The CDR3 runs to 15 residues. The germline CDR1 and CDR2 sequences are MNHNY and SVGAGI (reference sequence). The CDR3: CASSPATASYNEQFF. CDR3 in DNA: TGTGCCAGCAGTCCGGCCACCGCCTCCTACAATGAGCAGTTCTTC.

The rearrangement uses TRBV25-1 and TRBJ1-5; D ambiguous. The germline V gene has CDR1 MGHDK and CDR2 SYGVNS. Trimming cost V 6 bases and J 13 bases, with 16 bases left between them. This CDR3 has 12 residues. This chain's CDR3 is CASRDGRNAQHF. The CDR3 DNA reads as TGTGCCAGCAGAGACGGACGCAACGCGCAGCATTTT. The full variable domain, with the rest looked up from reference TRBV25-1 and TRBJ1-5, is EADIYQTPRYLVIGTGKKITLECSQTMGHDKMYWYQQDPGMELHLIHYSYGVNSTEKGDLSSESTVSRIRTEHFPLTLESARPSHTSQYLCASRDGRNAQHFGDGTRLSIL.

As to this clone: In the same sample, other DNA sequences code for this CDR3. The gene calls are TRBV6-5 and TRBJ2-3; no definite D call. The CDR3 extends over 13 amino acids. Germline CDR1 reads MNHEY; CDR2 reads SVGAGI. The V end lost 2 bases, the J end lost 1 base, and 4 bases lay between the germline ends. DNA of the CDR3: TGTGCCAGCAGTTACGTGGGCACAGATACGCAGTATTTT. Encoded protein: CASSYVGTDTQYF.

CDR3 DNA: TGTGCCAGTAGTATACCCCAGCCTCCCTACGAGCAGTACTTC. Translated: CASSIPQPPYEQYF. The V gene is TRBV19, the J gene TRBJ2-7, with unresolved D. Germline V gene sequence: CDR1 LNHDA, CDR2 SQIVND (reference sequence). The V end was cut by 2 bases, the J end by 2 bases, with 10 bases between. CDR3 size: 14 residues.

Remarks on this clone: The sample carries other DNA sequences with the same CDR3. The chain has TRBV19 and TRBJ1-3; D is possibly TRBD1 (5 bases). CDR1 and CDR2 from the germline V gene are LNHDA and SQIVND (reference sequence). V lost 2 bases to trimming and J lost 2 bases, with 7 bases between them. The CDR3 covers 14 residues. The CDR3 protein is CASSIRGPGNTIYF. The DNA for the CDR3 is TGTGCCAGTAGTATAAGGGGACCTGGAAACACCATATATTTT.

The CDR3 here is CASSLDRRAYEQYF. The CDR3 DNA is TGCGCCAGCAGCTTGGATAGGCGAGCCTACGAGCAGTACTTC. The gene calls are TRBV5-1 and TRBJ2-7; no definite D call. The CDR3 consists of 14 residues. Trimming stripped 0 bases from V and 2 bases from J, with 9 bases between. Germline values: CDR1 SGHRS, CDR2 YFSETQ. The full variable domain, completed using reference TRBV5-1 and TRBJ2-7, is KAGVTQTPRYLIKTRGQQVTLSCSPISGHRSVSWYQQTPGQGLQFLFEYFSETQRNKGNFPGRFSGRQFSNSRSEMNVSTLELGDSALYLCASSLDRRAYEQYFGPGTRLTVT.

This clone is a singleton in its sample. The J gene is TRBJ2-5, the V gene TRBV9; 7 bases map to TRBD1. CDR3 length: 15 residues. The J segment lost 5 bases and the V segment lost 7 bases, leaving 14 bases of the junction unmatched. Germline lookup yields CDR1 SGDLS and CDR2 YYNGEE. The CDR3 loop reads CASPTPGQCLETQYF. The CDR3 DNA reads as TGTGCCAGCCCGACCCCGGGACAGTGCCTTGAGACCCAGTACTTC.

The chain joins TRBV5-6 to TRBJ1-1, with D perhaps matching TRBD1 (5 bases). Looked up from germline, CDR1 is SGHDT and CDR2 is YYEEEE. The ends were cut back, 3 bases at V and 8 bases at J, with 14 bases in the middle. This CDR3 has 13 residues. Here the CDR3 reads CASSSIPNREAFF. The CDR3 DNA sequence: TGTGCCAGCAGCTCAATACCTAACAGGGAAGCTTTCTTT.

In its sample, this clone was seen once. The V and J genes are TRBV14 and TRBJ2-1; D not certain. The CDR3 length is 13 residues. With 1 base removed from V and 8 bases from J, the gap between germline ends came to 9 bases. Germline V CDR1 and CDR2: SGHDN, FVKESK. CDR3 nucleotides: TGTGCCAGCAGCCAAGTGCTGCAAGATGAGCAGTTCTTC. This sequence encodes CASSQVLQDEQFF.